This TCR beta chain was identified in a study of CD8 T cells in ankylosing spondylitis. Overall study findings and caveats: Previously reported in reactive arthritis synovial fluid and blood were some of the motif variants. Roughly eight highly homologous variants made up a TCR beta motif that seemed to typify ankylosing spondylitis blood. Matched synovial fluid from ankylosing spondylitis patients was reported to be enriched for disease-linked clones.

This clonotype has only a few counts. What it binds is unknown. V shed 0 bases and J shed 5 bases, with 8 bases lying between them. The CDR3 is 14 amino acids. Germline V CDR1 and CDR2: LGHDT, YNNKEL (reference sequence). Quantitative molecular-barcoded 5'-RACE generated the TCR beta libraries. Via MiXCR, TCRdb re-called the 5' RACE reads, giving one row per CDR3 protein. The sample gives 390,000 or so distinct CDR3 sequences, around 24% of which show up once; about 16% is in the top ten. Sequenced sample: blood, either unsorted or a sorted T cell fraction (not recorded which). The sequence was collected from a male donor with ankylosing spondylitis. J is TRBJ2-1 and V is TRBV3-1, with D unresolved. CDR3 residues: CASSQDTRDNEQFF. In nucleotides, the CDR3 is TGTGCCAGCAGCCAAGATACCCGAGACAATGAGCAGTTCTTC.